This T cell receptor beta chain emerged from a study of blood T cell repertoires in COVID-19. Study-level background: Acute and convalescent COVID-19 samples came from the United States, Italy and Spain. Nucleic acid was either cDNA or gDNA, and it came from T cells, B-cell-depleted T cells, or PBMCs.

This clone was counted only a few times. The CDR3 has 16 amino acids. Per the germline V gene, CDR1 is SGHVS and CDR2 is FNYEAQ. V lost 4 bases to trimming and J lost 4 bases, with 18 bases between them. Method: immunoSEQ multiplex PCR; TCRdb's copy keeps in-frame clones and lacks some. The data contain over 95,000 clones, 60% to 85% of them singletons. The sequence was obtained from a woman of 80 years or more with active or convalescent COVID-19. Source material: peripheral blood. The chain has TRBV7-6 and TRBJ2-3; D is possibly TRBD2 (7 bases). The CDR3 here is CASSSQGGLRADTQYF. In DNA form, the CDR3 reads TGTGCCAGCAGCTCCCAAGGGGGACTAAGGGCAGATACGCAGTATTTT.